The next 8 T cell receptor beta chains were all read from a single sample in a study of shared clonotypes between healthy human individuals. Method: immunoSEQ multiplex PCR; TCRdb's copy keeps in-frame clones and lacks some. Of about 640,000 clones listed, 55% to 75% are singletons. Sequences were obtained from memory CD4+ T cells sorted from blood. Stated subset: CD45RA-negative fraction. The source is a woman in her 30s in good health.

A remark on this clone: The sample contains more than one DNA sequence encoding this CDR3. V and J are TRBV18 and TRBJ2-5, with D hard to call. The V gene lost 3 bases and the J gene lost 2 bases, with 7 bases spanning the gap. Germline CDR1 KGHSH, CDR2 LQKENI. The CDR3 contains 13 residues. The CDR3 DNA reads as TGTGCCAGCTCACCCTCCCCTCAAGAGACCCAGTACTTC. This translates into CASSPSPQETQYF.

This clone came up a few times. In nucleotides, the CDR3 is TGTGCCAGCAGTTCAGGGGACCACGAGCAGTACTTC. Residues: CASSSGDHEQYF. The chain links TRBV28 to TRBJ2-7; tentatively, D is TRBD1 (6 bases). The CDR3 loop spans 12 amino acids. Trimming removed 4 bases from V and 5 bases from J, with 9 bases in between. Germline V gene sequence: CDR1 MDHEN, CDR2 SYDVKM.

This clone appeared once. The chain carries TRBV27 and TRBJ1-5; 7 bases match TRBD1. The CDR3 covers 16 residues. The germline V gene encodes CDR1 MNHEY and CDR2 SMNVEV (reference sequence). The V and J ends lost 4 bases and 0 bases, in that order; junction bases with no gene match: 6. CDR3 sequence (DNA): TGTGCCAGCAGTTCCCACCAGGGGGATAGCAATCAGCCCCAGCATTTT. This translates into CASSSHQGDSNQPQHF.

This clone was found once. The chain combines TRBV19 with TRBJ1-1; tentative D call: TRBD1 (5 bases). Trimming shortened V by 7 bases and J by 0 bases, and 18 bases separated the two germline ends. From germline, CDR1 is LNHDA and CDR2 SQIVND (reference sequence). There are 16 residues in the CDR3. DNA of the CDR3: TGTGCCAGTACCACCGTCGGGGGTGTGATGAACACTGAAGCTTTCTTT. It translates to CASTTVGGVMNTEAFF.

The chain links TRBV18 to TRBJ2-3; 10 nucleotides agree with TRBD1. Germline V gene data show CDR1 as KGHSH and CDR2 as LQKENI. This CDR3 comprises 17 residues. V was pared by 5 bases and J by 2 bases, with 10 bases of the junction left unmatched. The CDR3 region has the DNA TGTGCCAGCTCATCACTTGGGACAGGGGCGCACACAGATACGCAGTATTTT. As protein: CASSSLGTGAHTDTQYF. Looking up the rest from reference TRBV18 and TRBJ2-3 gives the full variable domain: NAGVMQNPRHLVRRRGQEARLRCSPMKGHSHVYWYRQLPEEGLKFMVYLQKENIIDESGMPKERFSAEFPKEGPSILRIQQVVRGDSAAYFCASSSLGTGAHTDTQYFGPGTRLTVL.

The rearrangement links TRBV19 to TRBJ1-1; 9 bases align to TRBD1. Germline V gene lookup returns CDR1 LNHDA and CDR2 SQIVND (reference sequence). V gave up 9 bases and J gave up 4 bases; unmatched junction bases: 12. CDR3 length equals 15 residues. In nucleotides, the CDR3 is TGTGCCAGGGGTTCGGGACAGGGCGGCGGCACTGAAGCTTTCTTT. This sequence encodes CARGSGQGGGTEAFF. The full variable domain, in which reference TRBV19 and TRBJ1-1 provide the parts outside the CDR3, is DGGITQSPKYLFRKEGQNVTLSCEQNLNHDAMYWYRQDPGQGLRLIYYSQIVNDFQKGDIAEGYSVSREKKESFPLTVTSAQKNPTAFYLCARGSGQGGGTEAFFGQGTRLTVV.

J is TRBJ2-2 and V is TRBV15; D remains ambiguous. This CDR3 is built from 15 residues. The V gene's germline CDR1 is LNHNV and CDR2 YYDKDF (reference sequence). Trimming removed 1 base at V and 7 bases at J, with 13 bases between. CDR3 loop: CATSRGHGGIGELFF. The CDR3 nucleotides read TGTGCCACCAGCAGAGGACACGGCGGAATCGGGGAGCTGTTTTTT. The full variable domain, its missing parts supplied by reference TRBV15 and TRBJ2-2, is DAMVIQNPRYQVTQFGKPVTLSCSQTLNHNVMYWYQQKSSQAPKLLFHYYDKDFNNEADTPDNFQSRRPNTSFCFLDIRSPGLGDTAMYLCATSRGHGGIGELFFGEGSRLTVL.

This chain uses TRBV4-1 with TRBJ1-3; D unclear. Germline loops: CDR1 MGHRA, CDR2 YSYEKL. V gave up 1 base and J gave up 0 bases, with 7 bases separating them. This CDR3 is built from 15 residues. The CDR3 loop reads CASSQGGFSGNTIYF. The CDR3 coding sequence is TGCGCCAGCAGCCAAGGCGGGTTCTCTGGAAACACCATATATTTT.